This TCR beta chain was found in a study of blood T cell repertoires in COVID-19. With 5 bases clipped from V and 5 bases from J, the junction kept 9 bases outside the gene matches. Germline V CDR1 and CDR2: SGHTA, FQGNSA. This CDR3 contains 16 residues. Per the original data handling: Reference gene primer amplification yielded estimated nucleated cell counts. Clones were read by immunoSEQ multiplex PCR, and TCRdb kept only the in-frame ones, dropping some. The DNA gave D and trimming, while V, J and clone size come from that table. The data hold about 210,000 clones, with around 81% observed a single time.

This clonotype was sampled from a woman in her 70s with acute or convalescent COVID-19. V and J are TRBV7-2 and TRBJ2-5; 12 bases are shared with TRBD2. The sample comprised peripheral blood. CDR3 residues: CASSTGLAGGPETQYF. CDR3 DNA sequence: TGTGCCAGCAGCACCGGGCTAGCGGGGGGGCCGGAGACCCAGTACTTC.